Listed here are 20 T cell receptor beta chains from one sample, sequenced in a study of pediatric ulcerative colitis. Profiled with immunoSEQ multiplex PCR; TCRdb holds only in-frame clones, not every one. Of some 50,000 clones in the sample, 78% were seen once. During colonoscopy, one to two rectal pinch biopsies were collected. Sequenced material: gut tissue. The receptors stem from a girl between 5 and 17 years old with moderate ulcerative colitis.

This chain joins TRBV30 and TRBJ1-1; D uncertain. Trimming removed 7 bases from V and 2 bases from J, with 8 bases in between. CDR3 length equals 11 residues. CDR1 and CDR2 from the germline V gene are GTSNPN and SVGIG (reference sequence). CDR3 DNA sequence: TGTGCCTCGAGAACCAACACTGAAGCTTTCTTT. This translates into CASRTNTEAFF.

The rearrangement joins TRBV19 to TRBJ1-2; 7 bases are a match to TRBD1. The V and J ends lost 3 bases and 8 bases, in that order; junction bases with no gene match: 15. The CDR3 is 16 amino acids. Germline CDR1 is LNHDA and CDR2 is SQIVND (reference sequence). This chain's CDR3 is CASSIPGQMYLRGYTF. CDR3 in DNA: TGTGCCAGTAGTATTCCGGGACAGATGTACTTACGGGGCTACACCTTC. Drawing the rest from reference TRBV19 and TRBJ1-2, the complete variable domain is DGGITQSPKYLFRKEGQNVTLSCEQNLNHDAMYWYRQDPGQGLRLIYYSQIVNDFQKGDIAEGYSVSREKKESFPLTVTSAQKNPTAFYLCASSIPGQMYLRGYTFGSGTRLTVV.

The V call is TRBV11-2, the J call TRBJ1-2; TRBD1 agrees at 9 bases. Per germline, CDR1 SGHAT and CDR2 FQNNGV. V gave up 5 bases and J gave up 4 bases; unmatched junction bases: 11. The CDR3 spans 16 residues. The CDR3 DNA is TGTGCCAGCAGCAGACCGGGACAGGGTCTTTTCTATGGCTACACCTTC. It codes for CASSRPGQGLFYGYTF.

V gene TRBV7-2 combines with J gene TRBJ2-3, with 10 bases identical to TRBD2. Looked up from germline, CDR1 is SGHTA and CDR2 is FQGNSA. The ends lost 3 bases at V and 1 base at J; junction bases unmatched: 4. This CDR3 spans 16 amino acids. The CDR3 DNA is TGTGCCAGCAGCTTTGGGCTAGCGGGGGGCACAGATACGCAGTATTTT. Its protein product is CASSFGLAGGTDTQYF.

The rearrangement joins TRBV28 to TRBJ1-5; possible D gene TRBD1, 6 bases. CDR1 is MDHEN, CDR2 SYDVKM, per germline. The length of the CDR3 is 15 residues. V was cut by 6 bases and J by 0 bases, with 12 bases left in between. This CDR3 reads CASRIRGYSNQPQHF. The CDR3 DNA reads TGTGCCAGCAGGATCAGGGGATATAGCAATCAGCCCCAGCATTTT. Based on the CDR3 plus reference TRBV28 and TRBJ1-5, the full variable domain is DVKVTQSSRYLVKRTGEKVFLECVQDMDHENMFWYRQDPGLGLRLIYFSYDVKMKEKGDIPEGYSVSREKKERFSLILESASTNQTSMYLCASRIRGYSNQPQHFGDGTRLSIL.

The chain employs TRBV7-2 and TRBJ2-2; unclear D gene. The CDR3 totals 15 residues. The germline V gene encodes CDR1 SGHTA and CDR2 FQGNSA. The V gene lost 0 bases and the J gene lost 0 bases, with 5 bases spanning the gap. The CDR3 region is CASSLATANTGELFF. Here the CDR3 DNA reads TGTGCCAGCAGCTTAGCTACAGCGAACACCGGGGAGCTGTTTTTT.

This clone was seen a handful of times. The CDR3 region has the DNA TGTGCCAGCAGCTTACGCGGACAGGTTGACACCGGGGAGCTGTTTTTT. Its protein product is CASSLRGQVDTGELFF. The J gene is TRBJ2-2, the V gene TRBV11-2, with TRBD1 matching 7 bases. Germline CDR1 reads SGHAT; CDR2 reads FQNNGV. V dropped 2 bases and J dropped 3; count of bases not matched to a gene: 6. CDR3 length: 16 amino acids.

The DNA for the CDR3 is TGTGCCTGGAGTCCAGGGGTGATCTACGAGCAGTACTTC. This encodes CAWSPGVIYEQYF. V gene TRBV30 combines with J gene TRBJ2-7, with D possibly TRBD1 on 6 matching bases. The V gene's germline CDR1 is GTSNPN and CDR2 SVGIG (reference sequence). Between the trimmed V and J ends, which lost 2 bases and 3 bases, there was a span of 11 bases. The CDR3 runs 13 residues.

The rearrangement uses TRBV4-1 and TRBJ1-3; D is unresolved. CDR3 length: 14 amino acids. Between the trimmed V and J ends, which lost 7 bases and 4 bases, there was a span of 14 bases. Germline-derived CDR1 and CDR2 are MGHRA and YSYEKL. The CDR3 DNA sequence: TGCGCCAGCAACCTTGGTCCCGGGGGAAACACCATATATTTT. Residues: CASNLGPGGNTIYF.

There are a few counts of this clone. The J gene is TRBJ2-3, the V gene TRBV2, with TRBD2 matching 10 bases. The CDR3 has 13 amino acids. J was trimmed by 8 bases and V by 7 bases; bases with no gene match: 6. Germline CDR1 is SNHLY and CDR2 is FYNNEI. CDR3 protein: CASTSGSPGTQYF. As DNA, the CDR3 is TGTGCCAGCACTAGCGGGAGTCCCGGTACGCAGTATTTT.

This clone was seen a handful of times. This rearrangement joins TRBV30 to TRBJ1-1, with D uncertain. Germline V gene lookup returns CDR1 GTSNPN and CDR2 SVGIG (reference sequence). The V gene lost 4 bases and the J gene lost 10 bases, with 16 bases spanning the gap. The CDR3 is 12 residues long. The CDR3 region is CAWIRPRGVAFF. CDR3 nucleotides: TGTGCCTGGATTCGTCCCCGGGGTGTAGCTTTCTTT.

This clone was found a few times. The CDR3 loop is CASNPLGGRVDDQPQHF. For the CDR3, the DNA is TGTGCCAGCAACCCGCTTGGGGGCAGGGTCGATGATCAGCCCCAGCATTTT. The chain has TRBV28 and TRBJ1-5, with TRBD1 as a possible D gene (6 bases). CDR3 length: 17 residues. From germline, CDR1 is MDHEN and CDR2 SYDVKM. V shed 7 bases and J shed 5 bases, with 24 bases lying between them.

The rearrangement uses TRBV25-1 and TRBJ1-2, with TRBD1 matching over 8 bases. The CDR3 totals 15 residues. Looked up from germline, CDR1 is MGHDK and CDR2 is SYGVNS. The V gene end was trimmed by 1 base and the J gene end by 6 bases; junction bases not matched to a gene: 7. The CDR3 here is CASSEFGQGADGYTF. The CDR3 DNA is TGTGCCAGCAGTGAATTTGGACAGGGAGCGGATGGCTACACCTTC.

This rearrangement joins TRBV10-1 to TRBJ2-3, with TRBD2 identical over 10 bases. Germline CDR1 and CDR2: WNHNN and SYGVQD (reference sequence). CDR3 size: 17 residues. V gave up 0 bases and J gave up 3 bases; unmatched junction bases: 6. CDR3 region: CASSESGTSVRTDTQYF. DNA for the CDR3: TGCGCCAGCAGTGAGTCAGGGACTAGCGTTCGAACAGATACGCAGTATTTT.

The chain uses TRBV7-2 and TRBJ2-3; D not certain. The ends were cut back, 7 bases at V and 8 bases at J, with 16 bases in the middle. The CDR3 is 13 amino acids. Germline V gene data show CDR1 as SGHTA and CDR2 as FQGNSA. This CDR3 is CASNLIGLTTQYF. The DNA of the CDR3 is TGTGCCAGCAACCTGATAGGGCTTACTACGCAGTATTTT.

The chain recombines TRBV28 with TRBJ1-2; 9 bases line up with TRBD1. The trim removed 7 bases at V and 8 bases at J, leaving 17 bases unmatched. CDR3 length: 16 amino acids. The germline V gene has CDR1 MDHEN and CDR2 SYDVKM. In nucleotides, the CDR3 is TGTGCCAGCACTTCATACGGGCGGGGACAGGGCTCGGGCTACACCTTC. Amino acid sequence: CASTSYGRGQGSGYTF.

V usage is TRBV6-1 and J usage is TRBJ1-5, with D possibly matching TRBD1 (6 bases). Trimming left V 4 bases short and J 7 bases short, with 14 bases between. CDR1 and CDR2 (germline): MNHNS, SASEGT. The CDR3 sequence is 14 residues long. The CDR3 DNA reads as TGTGCCAGCAGTGCATGGGGGCTCGCCCAGCCCCAGCATTTT. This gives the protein CASSAWGLAQPQHF.

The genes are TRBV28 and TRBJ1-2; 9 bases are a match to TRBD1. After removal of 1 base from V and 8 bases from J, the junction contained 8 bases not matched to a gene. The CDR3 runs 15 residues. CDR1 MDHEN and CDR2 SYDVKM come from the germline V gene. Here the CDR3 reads CASSLLTGGARGYTF. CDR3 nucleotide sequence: TGTGCCAGCAGTTTATTAACAGGGGGCGCGAGAGGCTACACCTTC.

The CDR3 sequence is CASSVDPDMNTEAFF. In nucleotides, the CDR3 is TGTGCCAGCAGCGTAGATCCGGACATGAACACTGAAGCTTTCTTT. This rearrangement joins TRBV9 to TRBJ1-1, with D possibly matching TRBD1 (5 bases). CDR1 SGDLS and CDR2 YYNGEE come from the germline V gene. The CDR3 runs 15 residues. Trimming took off 0 bases at V and 0 bases at J, with 9 bases between the two ends.

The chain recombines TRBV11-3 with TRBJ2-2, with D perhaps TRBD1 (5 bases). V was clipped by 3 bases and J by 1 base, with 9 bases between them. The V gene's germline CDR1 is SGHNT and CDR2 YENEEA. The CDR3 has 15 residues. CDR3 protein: CASSFRTGNTGELFF. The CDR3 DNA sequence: TGTGCCAGCAGCTTTAGAACAGGGAACACCGGGGAGCTGTTTTTT. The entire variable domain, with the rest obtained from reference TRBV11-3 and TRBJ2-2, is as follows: EAGVVQSPRYKIIEKKQPVAFWCNPISGHNTLYWYLQNLGQGPELLIRYENEEAVDDSQLPKDRFSAERLKGVDSTLKIQPAELGDSAVYLCASSFRTGNTGELFFGEGSRLTVL.